This paragraph covers one T cell receptor beta chain sequence. After removal of 4 bases from V and 4 bases from J, the junction contained 4 bases not matched to a gene. Germline values: CDR1 SGHRS, CDR2 YFSETQ. The CDR3 spans 16 residues. How the authors handled the data: Quantification of nucleated cells was approximated via reference gene primer amplification. Clones were sequenced by immunoSEQ multiplex PCR, and TCRdb holds only the in-frame ones, with some missing. From that table come the V and J calls and clone size; the DNA was used to work out D and trimming. Here the sample spans 200,000 to 250,000 clones, 80% to 95% being singletons. The data are from a study of blood T cell repertoires in COVID-19. Across the study: There were acute and convalescent COVID-19 samples, and they came from the United States, Italy and Spain. PBMCs, B-cell-depleted T cells, or T cells were the source of the cDNA or gDNA that made up the material.

This sequence was found in a man between 60 and 75 years old with COVID-19, enrolled during active disease. This rearrangement joins TRBV5-1 to TRBJ2-1; 14 positions agree with TRBD2. Sequenced: peripheral blood. The CDR3 DNA follows: TGCGCCAGCAGCATGACTAGCGGGGGGGCATACAATGAGCAGTTCTTC. Translating gives CASSMTSGGAYNEQFF.